This T cell receptor (beta chain) derives from a study of T cell changes during pregnancy in multiple sclerosis. The germline gives CDR1 GTSNPN, CDR2 SVGIG (reference sequence). J was trimmed by 8 bases and V by 7 bases; bases with no gene match: 14. CDR3 length: 15 amino acids. Sequenced by immunoSEQ multiplex PCR; TCRdb stores in-frame clones only, minus some. Altogether about 40,000 clones are present, approximately 91% being singletons, with the ten largest covering around 0.5%. J is TRBJ2-4 and V is TRBV30; TRBD2 aligns across 10 bases. The TCR originated in a female donor in good health, enrolled as a control in a pregnancy study. Sequenced here: CD4+ T cells from peripheral blood mononuclear cells, sampled in the second trimester of pregnancy. CDR3 sequence: CALTRTSGTRDIQYF. For the CDR3, the DNA is TGTGCCTTAACACGGACTAGCGGTACTCGGGACATTCAGTACTTC.